The clone carrying this T cell receptor beta chain came up once. Its antigen is unidentified. The CDR3 extends over 14 amino acids. Trimming removed 3 bases at V and 2 bases at J, with 9 bases between. Germline V gene data show CDR1 as SNHLY and CDR2 as FYNNEI. TCRdb's copy holds only in-frame clones and misses some; the assay was immunoSEQ multiplex PCR. Seen here are more than 85,000 clones, around 85% observed once, and the top ten hold over 7.5%. The data were obtained in a study of T cell responses to AZD1222 COVID-19 vaccine. Findings and limits, study-wide: Donors, mostly white British, included more females; clonal diversity was possibly underestimated.

The clonotype was recovered from an adult in good health. V and J are TRBV2 and TRBJ2-3; D remains ambiguous. Sequenced here: peripheral blood, sampled on day 0 of AZD1222 vaccination. CDR3 region: CASSDKRFTDTQYF. The CDR3 region has the DNA TGTGCCAGCAGTGATAAAAGGTTCACAGATACGCAGTATTTT.